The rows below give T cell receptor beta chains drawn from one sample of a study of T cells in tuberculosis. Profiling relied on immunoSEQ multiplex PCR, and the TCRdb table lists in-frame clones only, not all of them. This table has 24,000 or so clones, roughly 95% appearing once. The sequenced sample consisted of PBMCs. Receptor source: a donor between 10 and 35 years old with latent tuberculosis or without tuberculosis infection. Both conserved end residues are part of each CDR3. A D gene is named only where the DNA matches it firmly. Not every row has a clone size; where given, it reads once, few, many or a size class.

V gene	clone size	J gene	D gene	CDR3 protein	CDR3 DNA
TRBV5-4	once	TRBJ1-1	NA	CASSLDTVNTEAFF	TGTGCCAGCAGCTTGGATACAGTGAACACTGAAGCTTTCTTT
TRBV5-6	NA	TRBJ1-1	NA	CASSSTTDSNTEAFF	TGTGCCAGCAGCTCCACGACAGATAGTAACACTGAAGCTTTCTTT
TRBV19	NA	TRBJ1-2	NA	CASSIDVTGGYTF	TGTGCCAGTAGTATAGACGTGACTGGAGGCTACACCTTC
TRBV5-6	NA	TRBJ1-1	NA	CASRSLAATEAFF	TGTGCCAGCAGATCCCTGGCCGCCACTGAAGCTTTCTTT
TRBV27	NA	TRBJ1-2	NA	CASGARTDPNYGYTF	TGTGCCAGCGGTGCCCGGACTGACCCTAACTATGGCTACACCTTC
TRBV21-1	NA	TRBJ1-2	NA	CAREGPWGYGYTF	TGTGCCAGGGAGGGGCCATGGGGCTATGGCTACACCTTC
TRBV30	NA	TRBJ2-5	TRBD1	CAWSITRDSKETQYF	TGTGCCTGGTCGATAACCCGGGACAGCAAAGAGACCCAGTACTTC
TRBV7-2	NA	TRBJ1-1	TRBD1	CASSRLTGLAFF	TGTGCCAGCAGCAGGCTGACAGGGTTAGCTTTCTTT
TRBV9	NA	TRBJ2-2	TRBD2	CASSVELAGLNTGELFF	TGTGCCAGCAGCGTAGAACTAGCGGGGCTTAACACCGGGGAGCTGTTTTTT
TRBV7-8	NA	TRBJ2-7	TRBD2	CASSSGTSGEYF	TGTGCCAGCAGCTCGGGGACTAGCGGGGAGTACTTC
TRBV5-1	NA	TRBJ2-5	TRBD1	CASSGGTGGYQETQYF	TGCGCCAGCAGCGGGGGGACAGGGGGTTACCAAGAGACCCAGTACTTC
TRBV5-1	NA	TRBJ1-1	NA	CASSPPPRRSNTEAFF	TGCGCCAGCAGCCCGCCTCCCCGGCGGTCGAACACTGAAGCTTTCTTT
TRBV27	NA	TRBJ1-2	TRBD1	CASRSFRGGGRQGPNYGYTF	TGTGCCAGCAGGTCATTTCGCGGGGGGGGCCGACAGGGCCCTAACTATGGCTACACCTTC
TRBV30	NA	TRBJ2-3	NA	CAWTSGDTQYF	TGTGCCTGGACGTCGGGAGATACGCAGTATTTT
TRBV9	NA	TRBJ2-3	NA	CASSEGGSTDTQYF	TGTGCCAGCAGCGAGGGGGGGTCGACAGATACGCAGTATTTT
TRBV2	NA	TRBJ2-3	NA	CASHRDRTDTQYF	TGTGCCAGCCACAGGGACCGCACAGATACGCAGTATTTT
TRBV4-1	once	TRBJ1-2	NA	CASSQSRTGTNYGYTF	TGCGCCAGCAGCCAAAGCCGAACCGGGACTAACTATGGCTACACCTTC
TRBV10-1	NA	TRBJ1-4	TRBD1	CASRYYRGRGSNEKLFF	TGCGCCAGCAGATATTACAGGGGCCGGGGGTCTAATGAAAAACTGTTTTTT
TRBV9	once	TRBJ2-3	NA	CASSVVSGPSTDTQYF	TGTGCCAGCAGCGTAGTTTCAGGCCCTAGCACAGATACGCAGTATTTT
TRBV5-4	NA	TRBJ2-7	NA	CASSPAIRQQQYF	TGTGCCAGCAGCCCCGCCATCCGACAGCAACAGTACTTC
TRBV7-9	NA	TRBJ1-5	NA	CASSFESAEQPQHF	TGTGCCAGCAGCTTCGAATCCGCGGAACAGCCCCAGCATTTT
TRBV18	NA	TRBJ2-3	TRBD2	CASSPRASGDTQYF	TGTGCCAGCTCACCACGGGCTAGCGGGGATACGCAGTATTTT
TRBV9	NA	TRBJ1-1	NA	CASSYRTENTEAFF	TGTGCCAGCAGCTACAGGACAGAGAACACTGAAGCTTTCTTT
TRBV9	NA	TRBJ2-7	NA	CASAGDEQYF	TGTGCCAGCGCCGGGGACGAGCAGTACTTC
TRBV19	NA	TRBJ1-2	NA	CASNSPSEGDYGYTF	TGTGCCAGTAATTCCCCGAGCGAGGGGGACTATGGCTACACCTTC
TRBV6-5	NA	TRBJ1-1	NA	CASTRDRKNTEAFF	TGTGCCAGCACCCGAGACAGAAAAAACACTGAAGCTTTCTTT
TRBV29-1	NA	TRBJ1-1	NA	CSASSGADTEAFF	TGCAGCGCATCATCAGGGGCCGACACTGAAGCTTTCTTT
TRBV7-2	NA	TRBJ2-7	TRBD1	CASVSQGAGEQYF	TGTGCCAGCGTCTCACAGGGGGCGGGGGAGCAGTACTTC
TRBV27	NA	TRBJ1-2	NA	CASSGLPLGNGYTF	TGTGCCAGCAGCGGACTTCCCCTGGGTAATGGCTACACCTTC
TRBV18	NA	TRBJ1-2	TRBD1	CASSPLLSGQGGSWGYTF	TGTGCCAGCTCACCCCTACTCAGCGGACAGGGAGGCTCTTGGGGCTACACCTTC
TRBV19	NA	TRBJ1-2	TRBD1	CASFQDRGWSGYTF	TGTGCCAGTTTTCAGGACAGGGGATGGAGTGGCTACACCTTC
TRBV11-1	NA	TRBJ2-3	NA	CASSSPARGPTDTQYF	TGTGCCAGCAGCTCCCCCGCAAGGGGTCCCACAGATACGCAGTATTTT
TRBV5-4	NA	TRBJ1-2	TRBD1	CASSLVTGDGYTF	TGTGCCAGCAGCTTGGTGACAGGGGATGGCTACACCTTC
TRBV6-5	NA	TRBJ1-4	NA	CATGTGRQEKLFF	TGTGCCACCGGTACAGGCCGACAGGAAAAACTGTTTTTT